This TCR beta chain was sequenced for a study of somatic mutations in cytotoxic T cells in rheumatoid arthritis. Points from the study as a whole: Clonality measured in CD8+ T cells did not differ significantly between rheumatoid arthritis patients and age-matched healthy controls.

As regards this clone: Its target is unknown.

Losses at the gene ends were 2 bases for V and 4 bases for J; bases not matched to a gene: 3. CDR1 SGHAT and CDR2 FQNNGV come from the germline V gene. CDR3 length: 15 residues. The repertoire was sequenced with immunoSEQ multiplex PCR; TCRdb's copy has only in-frame clones and lacks some. The repertoire holds more than 20,000 clones, with just over 85% as singletons. The sequencing input was CD8+ T cells sorted from blood. The TCR was taken from a woman in her forties or fifties in good health. The chain carries TRBV11-2 and TRBJ2-2; 8 nucleotides agree with TRBD2. CDR3 in amino acids: CASSLLAGGTGELFF. The CDR3 coding sequence is TGTGCCAGCAGCTTACTCGCGGGGGGCACCGGGGAGCTGTTTTTT.